Below are 6 T cell receptor beta chains sequenced from a single sample in a study of CD8+ T cells in alopecia areata. Treatment denoted: oral pan-JAK inhibitor, 5-10 mg twice daily. RNA was isolated and reverse transcribed to cDNA, the sequencing template. Only in-frame clones appear in the TCRdb table, and some are missing; sequencing was by immunoSEQ multiplex PCR. The sample includes 87,000 or so clones, just over 70% of them seen just once. This sample comprised CD8+ T cells sorted from blood, obtained at week 44, from a patient treated with tofacitinib. The source is a human donor with alopecia areata.

This sequence joins TRBV27 and TRBJ1-6; D is possibly TRBD1 (6 bases). V was trimmed by 5 bases and J by 0 bases, leaving 11 bases between them. Germline values: CDR1 MNHEY, CDR2 SMNVEV (reference sequence). This CDR3 contains 16 residues. Here the CDR3 DNA reads TGTGCCAGCAGTCTCACAGGGAGCTCCTATAATTCACCCCTCCACTTT. It codes for CASSLTGSSYNSPLHF.

This rearrangement joins TRBV9 to TRBJ2-7, with D perhaps matching TRBD1 (6 bases). V lost 0 bases and J lost 0, with 10 bases in between. Germline V gene sequence: CDR1 SGDLS, CDR2 YYNGEE. There are 15 residues in the CDR3. The CDR3 reads CASSVELDSSYEQYF. The DNA for the CDR3 is TGTGCCAGCAGCGTAGAGTTGGACAGCTCCTACGAGCAGTACTTC.

The chain recombines TRBV11-2 with TRBJ2-2, with unresolved D. This CDR3 contains 13 residues. The V gene lost 5 bases and the J gene lost 4 bases, with 8 bases spanning the gap. Per germline, CDR1 SGHAT and CDR2 FQNNGV. The CDR3: CASSPKPTGELFF. In nucleotides, the CDR3 is TGTGCCAGCAGCCCTAAACCCACCGGGGAGCTGTTTTTT. Looking up the rest from reference TRBV11-2 and TRBJ2-2 gives the full variable domain: EAGVAQSPRYKIIEKRQSVAFWCNPISGHATLYWYQQILGQGPKLLIQFQNNGVVDDSQLPKDRFSAERLKGVDSTLKIQPAKLEDSAVYLCASSPKPTGELFFGEGSRLTVL.

The V and J genes are TRBV7-9 and TRBJ1-2, with 10 bases aligning to TRBD1. CDR3 length: 12 residues. In germline, CDR1 is SEHNR, CDR2 FQNEAQ (reference sequence). V was pared by 8 bases and J by 5 bases, with 2 bases of the junction left unmatched. CDR3 nucleotide sequence: TGTGCCAGCGAGGGACAGGGGTATGGCTACACCTTC. This encodes CASEGQGYGYTF.

The V gene is TRBV30, the J gene TRBJ1-1; 7 bases fit TRBD1. This CDR3 contains 13 residues. CDR1 and CDR2 from the germline V gene are GTSNPN and SVGIG (reference sequence). Trimming at V came to 4 bases and at J to 1 base, leaving 3 bases not matched to a gene. DNA for the CDR3: TGTGCCTGGAAGCAGGGGGGGAACACTGAAGCTTTCTTT. Translation gives CAWKQGGNTEAFF.

This sequence joins TRBV10-1 and TRBJ2-4, with D perhaps TRBD2 (5 bases). This CDR3 is 13 amino acids long. The germline V gene has CDR1 WNHNN and CDR2 SYGVQD (reference sequence). The ends were cut back, 3 bases at V and 8 bases at J, with 11 bases in the middle. CDR3 sequence (DNA): TGCGCCAGCAGTGACGGGGTCCGAGACATTCAGTACTTC. It specifies CASSDGVRDIQYF.